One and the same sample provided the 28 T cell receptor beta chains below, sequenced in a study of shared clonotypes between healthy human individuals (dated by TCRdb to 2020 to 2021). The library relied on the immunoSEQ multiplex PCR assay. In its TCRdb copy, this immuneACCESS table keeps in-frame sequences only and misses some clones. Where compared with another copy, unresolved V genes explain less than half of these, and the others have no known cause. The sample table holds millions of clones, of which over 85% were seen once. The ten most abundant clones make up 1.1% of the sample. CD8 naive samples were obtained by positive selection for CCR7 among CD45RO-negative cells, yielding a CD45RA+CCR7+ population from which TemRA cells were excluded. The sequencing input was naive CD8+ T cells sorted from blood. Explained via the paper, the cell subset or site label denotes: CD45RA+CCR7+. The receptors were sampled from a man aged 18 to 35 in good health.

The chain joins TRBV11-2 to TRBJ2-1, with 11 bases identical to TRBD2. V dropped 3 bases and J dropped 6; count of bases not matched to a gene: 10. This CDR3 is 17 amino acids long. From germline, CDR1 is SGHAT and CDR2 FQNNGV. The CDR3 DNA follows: TGTGCCAGCAGCTTCCCCGCCTGGGGGACTAGCGGCAATGAGCAGTTCTTC. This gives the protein CASSFPAWGTSGNEQFF.

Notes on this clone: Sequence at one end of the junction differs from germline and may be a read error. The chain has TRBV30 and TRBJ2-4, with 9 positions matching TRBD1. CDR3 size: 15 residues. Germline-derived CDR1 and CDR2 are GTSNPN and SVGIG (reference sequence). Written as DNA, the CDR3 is TGTGCCTGGTCTGGGACAGGGTTGGGCAAAAATATTCAGTACTTC. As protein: CAWSGTGLGKNIQYF. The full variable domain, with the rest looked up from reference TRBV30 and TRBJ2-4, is SQTIHQWPATLVQPVGSPLSLECTVEGTSNPNLYWYRQAAGRGLQLLFYSVGIGQISSEVPQNLSASRPQDRQFILSSKKLLLSDSGFYLCAWSGTGLGKNIQYFGAGTRLSVL.

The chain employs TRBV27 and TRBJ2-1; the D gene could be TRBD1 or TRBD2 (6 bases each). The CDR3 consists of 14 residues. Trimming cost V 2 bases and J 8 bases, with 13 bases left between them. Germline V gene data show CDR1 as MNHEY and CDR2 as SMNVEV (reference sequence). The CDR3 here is CASSLTGRSYEQFF. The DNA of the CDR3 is TGTGCCAGCAGTTTAACAGGGAGGAGCTATGAGCAGTTCTTC.

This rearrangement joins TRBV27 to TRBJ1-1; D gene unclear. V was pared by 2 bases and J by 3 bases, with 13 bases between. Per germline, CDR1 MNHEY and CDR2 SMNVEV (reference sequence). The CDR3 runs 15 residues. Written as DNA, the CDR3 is TGTGCCAGCAGTTTAACCCTCAACGGGGACACTGAAGCTTTCTTT. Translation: CASSLTLNGDTEAFF.

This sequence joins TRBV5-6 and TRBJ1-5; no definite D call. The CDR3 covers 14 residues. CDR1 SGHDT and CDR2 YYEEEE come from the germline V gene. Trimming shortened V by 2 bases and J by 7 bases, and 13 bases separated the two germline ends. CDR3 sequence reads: CASSLQGRGQPQHF. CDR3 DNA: TGTGCCAGCAGCTTACAAGGGCGGGGACAGCCCCAGCATTTT.

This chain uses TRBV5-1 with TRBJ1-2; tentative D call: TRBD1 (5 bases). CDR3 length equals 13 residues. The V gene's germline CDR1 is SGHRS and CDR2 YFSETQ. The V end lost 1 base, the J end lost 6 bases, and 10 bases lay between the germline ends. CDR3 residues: CASSLMGTDGYTF. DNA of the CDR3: TGCGCCAGCAGCTTGATGGGGACGGATGGCTACACCTTC.

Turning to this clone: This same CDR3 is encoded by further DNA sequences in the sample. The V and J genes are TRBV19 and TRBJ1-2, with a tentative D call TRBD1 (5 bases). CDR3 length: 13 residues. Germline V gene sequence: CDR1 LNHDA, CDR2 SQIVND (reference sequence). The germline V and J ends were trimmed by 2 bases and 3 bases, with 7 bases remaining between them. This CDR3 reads CASSIQGDYGYTF. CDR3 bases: TGTGCCAGTAGTATACAGGGCGACTATGGCTACACCTTC.

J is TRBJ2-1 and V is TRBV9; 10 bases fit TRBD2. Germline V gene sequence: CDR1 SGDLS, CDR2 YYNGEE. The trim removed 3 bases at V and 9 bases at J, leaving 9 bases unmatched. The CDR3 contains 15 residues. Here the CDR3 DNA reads TGTGCCAGCAGCGAAAAAGCGGGAGGGCCTCTTGAGCAGTTCTTC. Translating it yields CASSEKAGGPLEQFF.

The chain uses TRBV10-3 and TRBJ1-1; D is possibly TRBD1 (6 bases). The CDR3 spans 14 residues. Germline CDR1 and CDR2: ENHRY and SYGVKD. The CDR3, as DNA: TGTGGACCCGCCCCCCAGGGGAGGAACACTGAAGCTTTCTTT. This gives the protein CGPAPQGRNTEAFF.

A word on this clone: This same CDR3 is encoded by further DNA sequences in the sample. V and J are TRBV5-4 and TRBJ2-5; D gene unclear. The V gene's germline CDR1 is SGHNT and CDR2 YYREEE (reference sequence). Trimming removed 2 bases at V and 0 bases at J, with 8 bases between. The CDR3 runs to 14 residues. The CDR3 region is CASSLDKYQETQYF. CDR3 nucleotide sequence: TGTGCCAGCAGCTTAGATAAGTACCAAGAGACCCAGTACTTC.

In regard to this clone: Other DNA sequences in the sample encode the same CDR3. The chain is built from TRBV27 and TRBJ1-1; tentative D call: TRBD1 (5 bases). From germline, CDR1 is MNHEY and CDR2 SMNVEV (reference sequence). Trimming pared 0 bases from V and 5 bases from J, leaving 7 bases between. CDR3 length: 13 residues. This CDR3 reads CASSLSGGTEAFF. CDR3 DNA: TGTGCCAGCAGTTTATCGGGGGGGACTGAAGCTTTCTTT.

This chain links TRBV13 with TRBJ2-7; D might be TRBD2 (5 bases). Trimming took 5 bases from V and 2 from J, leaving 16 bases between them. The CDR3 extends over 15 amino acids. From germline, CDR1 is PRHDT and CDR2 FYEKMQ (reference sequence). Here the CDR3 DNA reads TGTGCCAGCAGCCTACGAGGTGGAGGCCCCTACGAGCAGTACTTC. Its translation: CASSLRGGGPYEQYF.

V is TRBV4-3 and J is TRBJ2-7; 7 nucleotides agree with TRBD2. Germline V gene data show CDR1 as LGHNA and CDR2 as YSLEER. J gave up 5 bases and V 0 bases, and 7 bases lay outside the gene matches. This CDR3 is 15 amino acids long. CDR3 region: CASSQDLRLANEQYF. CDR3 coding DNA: TGCGCCAGCAGCCAAGACCTCCGACTAGCAAACGAGCAGTACTTC.

CDR3 sequence: CASSQILAAAQPQHF. Written as DNA, the CDR3 is TGCGCCAGCAGCCAGATTTTGGCGGCCGCTCAGCCCCAGCATTTT. The rearrangement joins TRBV4-1 to TRBJ1-5; D remains ambiguous. The CDR3 length is 15 residues. The V and J ends lost 3 bases and 6 bases respectively, with 15 bases between them. Per germline, CDR1 MGHRA and CDR2 YSYEKL.

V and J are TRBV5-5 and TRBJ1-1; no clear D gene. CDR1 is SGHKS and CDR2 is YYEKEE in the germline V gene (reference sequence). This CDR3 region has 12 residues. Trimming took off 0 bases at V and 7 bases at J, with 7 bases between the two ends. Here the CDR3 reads CASSLDSLEAFF. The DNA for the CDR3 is TGTGCCAGCAGCTTGGACAGCCTTGAAGCTTTCTTT. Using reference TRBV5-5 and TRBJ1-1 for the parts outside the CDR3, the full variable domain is DAGVTQSPTHLIKTRGQQVTLRCSPISGHKSVSWYQQVLGQGPQFIFQYYEKEERGRGNFPDRFSARQFPNYSSELNVNALLLGDSALYLCASSLDSLEAFFGQGTRLTVV.

The DNA for the CDR3 is TGTGCCAGCAGGGGACTAGCGGGACTGCAGTTCTTC. Translating it yields CASRGLAGLQFF. The J gene is TRBJ2-1, the V gene TRBV7-9, with 13 nucleotides matching TRBD2. Losses at the gene ends were 6 bases for V and 12 bases for J; bases not matched to a gene: 2. Germline CDR1 reads SEHNR; CDR2 reads FQNEAQ (reference sequence). The CDR3 runs 12 residues.

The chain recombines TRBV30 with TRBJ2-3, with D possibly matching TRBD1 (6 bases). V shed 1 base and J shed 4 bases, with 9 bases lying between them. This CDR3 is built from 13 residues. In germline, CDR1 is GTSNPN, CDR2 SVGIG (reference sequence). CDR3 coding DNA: TGTGCCTGGAGTGAGTCAGGGGCAGATACGCAGTATTTT. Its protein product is CAWSESGADTQYF.

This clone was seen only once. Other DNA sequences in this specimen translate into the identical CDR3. The CDR3 spells CASSLAPSYEQYF. In DNA form, the CDR3 reads TGCGCCAGCAGCTTGGCCCCGTCCTACGAGCAGTACTTC. The chain is built from TRBV5-1 and TRBJ2-7; D not resolved. The V end was cut by 0 bases, the J end by 1 base, with 5 bases between. From germline, CDR1 is SGHRS and CDR2 YFSETQ. This CDR3 is built from 13 residues. The full variable domain, in which reference TRBV5-1 and TRBJ2-7 provide the parts outside the CDR3, is KAGVTQTPRYLIKTRGQQVTLSCSPISGHRSVSWYQQTPGQGLQFLFEYFSETQRNKGNFPGRFSGRQFSNSRSEMNVSTLELGDSALYLCASSLAPSYEQYFGPGTRLTVT.

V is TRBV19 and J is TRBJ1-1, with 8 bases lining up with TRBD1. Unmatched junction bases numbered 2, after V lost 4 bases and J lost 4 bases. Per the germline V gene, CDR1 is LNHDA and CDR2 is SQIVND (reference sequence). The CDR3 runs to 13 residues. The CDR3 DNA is TGTGCCAGTAGTACAGGGGGCCTCACTGAAGCTTTCTTT. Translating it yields CASSTGGLTEAFF.

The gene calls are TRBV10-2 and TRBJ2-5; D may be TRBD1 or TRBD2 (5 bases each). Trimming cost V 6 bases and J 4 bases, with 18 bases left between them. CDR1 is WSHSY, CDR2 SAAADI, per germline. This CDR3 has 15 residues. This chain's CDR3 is CASRQTDGVRETQYF. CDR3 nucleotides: TGCGCCAGCAGGCAGACAGACGGGGTCAGAGAGACCCAGTACTTC.

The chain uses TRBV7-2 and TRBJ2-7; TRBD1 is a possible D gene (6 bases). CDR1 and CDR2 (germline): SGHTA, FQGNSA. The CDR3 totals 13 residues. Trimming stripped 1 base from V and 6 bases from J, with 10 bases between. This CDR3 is CASSLVQTGEQYF. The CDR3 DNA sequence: TGTGCCAGCAGCTTAGTACAGACAGGCGAGCAGTACTTC.

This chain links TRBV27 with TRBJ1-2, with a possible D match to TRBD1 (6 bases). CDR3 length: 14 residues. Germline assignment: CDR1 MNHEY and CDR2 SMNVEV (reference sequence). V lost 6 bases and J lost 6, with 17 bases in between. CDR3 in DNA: TGTGCCAGCAGATATCTAGGGCCAGGGGATGGCTACACCTTC. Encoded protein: CASRYLGPGDGYTF.

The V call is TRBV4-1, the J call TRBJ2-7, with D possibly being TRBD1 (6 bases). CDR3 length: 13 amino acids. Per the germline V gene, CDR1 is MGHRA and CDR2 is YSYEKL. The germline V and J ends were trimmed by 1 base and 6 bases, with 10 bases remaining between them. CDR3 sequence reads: CASSQVLQGEQYF. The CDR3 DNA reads TGCGCCAGCAGCCAAGTTTTACAGGGCGAGCAGTACTTC.

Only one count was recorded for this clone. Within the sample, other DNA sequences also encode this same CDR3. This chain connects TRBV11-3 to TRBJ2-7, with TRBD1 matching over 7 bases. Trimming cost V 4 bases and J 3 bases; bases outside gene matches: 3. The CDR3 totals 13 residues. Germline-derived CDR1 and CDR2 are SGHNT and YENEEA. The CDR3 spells CASSSRDSYEQYF. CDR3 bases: TGTGCCAGCAGCTCCCGGGACAGCTACGAGCAGTACTTC.

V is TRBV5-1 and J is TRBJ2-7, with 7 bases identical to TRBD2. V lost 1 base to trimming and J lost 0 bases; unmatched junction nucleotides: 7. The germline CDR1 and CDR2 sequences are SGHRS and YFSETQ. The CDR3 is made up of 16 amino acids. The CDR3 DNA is TGCGCCAGCAGCTTGAGGTCTAGCGGTTCCTCCTACGAGCAGTACTTC. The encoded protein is CASSLRSSGSSYEQYF.

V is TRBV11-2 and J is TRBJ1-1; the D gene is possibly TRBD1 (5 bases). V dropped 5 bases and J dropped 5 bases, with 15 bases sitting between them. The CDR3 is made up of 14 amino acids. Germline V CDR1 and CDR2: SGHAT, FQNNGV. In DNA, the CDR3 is TGTGCCAGCAGCCTCCGGGGGGAGACGACTGAAGCTTTCTTT. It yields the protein CASSLRGETTEAFF.

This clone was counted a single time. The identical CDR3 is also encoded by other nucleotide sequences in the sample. CDR3 sequence: CASSVGQGASYEQYF. The DNA of the CDR3 is TGTGCCAGCAGCGTTGGACAGGGAGCATCCTACGAGCAGTACTTC. The chain links TRBV9 to TRBJ2-7; the match to TRBD1 covers 8 bases. CDR1 and CDR2 from the germline V gene are SGDLS and YYNGEE. CDR3 length: 15 amino acids. V was pared by 2 bases and J by 1 base, with 5 bases of the junction left unmatched.

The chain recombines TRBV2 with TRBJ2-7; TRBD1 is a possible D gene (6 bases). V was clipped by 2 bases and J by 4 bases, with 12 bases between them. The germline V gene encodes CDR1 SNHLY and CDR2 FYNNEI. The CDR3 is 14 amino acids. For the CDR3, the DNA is TGTGCCAGCAGTGAAATCCCAGGGGATTACGAGCAGTACTTC. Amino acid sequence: CASSEIPGDYEQYF.